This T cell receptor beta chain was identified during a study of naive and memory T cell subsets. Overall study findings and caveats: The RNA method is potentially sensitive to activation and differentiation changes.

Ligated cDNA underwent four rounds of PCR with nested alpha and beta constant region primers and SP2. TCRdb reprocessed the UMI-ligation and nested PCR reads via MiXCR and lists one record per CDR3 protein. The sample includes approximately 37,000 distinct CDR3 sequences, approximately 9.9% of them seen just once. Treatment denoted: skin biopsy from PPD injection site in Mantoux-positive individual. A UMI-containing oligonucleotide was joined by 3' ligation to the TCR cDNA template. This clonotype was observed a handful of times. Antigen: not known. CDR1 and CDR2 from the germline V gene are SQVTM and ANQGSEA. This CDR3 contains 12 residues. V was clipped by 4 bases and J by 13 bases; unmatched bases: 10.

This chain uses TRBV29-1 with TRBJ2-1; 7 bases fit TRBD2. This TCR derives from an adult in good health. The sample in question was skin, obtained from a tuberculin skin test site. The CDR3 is CSVGGGGGAQFF. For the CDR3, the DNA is TGCAGCGTTGGGGGGGGAGGTGGGGCACAGTTCTTC.